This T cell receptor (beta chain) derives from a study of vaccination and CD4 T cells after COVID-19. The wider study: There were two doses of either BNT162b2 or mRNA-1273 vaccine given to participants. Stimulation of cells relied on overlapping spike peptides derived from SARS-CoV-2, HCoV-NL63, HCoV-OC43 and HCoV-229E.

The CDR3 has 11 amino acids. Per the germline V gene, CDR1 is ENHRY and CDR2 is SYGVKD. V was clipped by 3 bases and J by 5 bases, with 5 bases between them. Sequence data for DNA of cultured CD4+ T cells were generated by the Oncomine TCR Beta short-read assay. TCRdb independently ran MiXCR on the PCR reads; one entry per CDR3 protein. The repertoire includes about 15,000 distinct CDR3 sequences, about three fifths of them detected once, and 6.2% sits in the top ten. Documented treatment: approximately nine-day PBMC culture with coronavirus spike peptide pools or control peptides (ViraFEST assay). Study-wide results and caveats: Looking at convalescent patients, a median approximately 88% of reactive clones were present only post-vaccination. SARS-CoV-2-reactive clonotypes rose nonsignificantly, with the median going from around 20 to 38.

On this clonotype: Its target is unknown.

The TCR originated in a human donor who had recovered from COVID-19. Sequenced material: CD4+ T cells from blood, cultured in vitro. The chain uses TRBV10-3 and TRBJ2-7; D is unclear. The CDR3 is CAISERDEQYF. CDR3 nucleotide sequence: TGTGCCATCAGTGAAAGGGACGAGCAGTACTTC.